This T cell receptor (beta chain) originates from a study of CD8 T cells in ankylosing spondylitis. TCRdb re-called the 5' RACE reads through MiXCR, storing one row per CDR3 protein. The profile shows roughly 240,000 distinct CDR3 sequences, 7.5% to 9.5% of them singletons. CDR1 and CDR2 from the germline V gene are DFQATT and SNEGSKA (reference sequence). CDR3 length equals 16 residues. This clonotype has ten or more counts. The junction departs from germline at one end; a sequencing error may be responsible. Material: blood, either unsorted or a sorted T cell fraction (not recorded which). This receptor was identified in a female donor with ankylosing spondylitis or in good health (not recorded which). This chain connects TRBV20-1 to TRBJ2-1, with D perhaps TRBD1 (5 bases). The CDR3 sequence is CCARDLGDHPTNEQFF. The CDR3 DNA sequence: TGCTGTGCTAGAGATCTAGGGGATCATCCGACCAATGAGCAGTTCTTC.